A single TCR beta chain is shown here with its context. Its specificity is unknown. Sequencing was performed with immunoSEQ multiplex PCR; in TCRdb, only in-frame clones are kept and a portion is missing. The repertoire holds fewer than 70,000 clones, with 85% to 90% as singletons. The CDR3 covers 18 residues. V lost 6 bases to trimming and J lost 0 bases; unmatched junction nucleotides: 15. Per germline, CDR1 MDHEN and CDR2 SYDVKM. This sample is part of a study of a mutant IDH1 vaccine in newly diagnosed glioma. Regarding time point: week 35, safety follow-up. Topical imiquimod accompanied each vaccine dose, which consisted of 300 ug of mutant IDH1 20-mer peptide.

Here the sequenced sample was PBMCs, taken from a glioma patient whose treatment included an IDH1 peptide vaccine. The chain carries TRBV28 and TRBJ1-2, with 8 bases lining up with TRBD1. The source is a man aged 30-40 years with glioma. The DNA for the CDR3 is TGTGCCAGCAGGGTAACTGAGGGACAGGCGCGACCTAACTATGGCTACACCTTC. This gives the protein CASRVTEGQARPNYGYTF.